This T cell receptor (beta chain) was profiled in a study of T cells in women clearing cervical HPV infection. Study-wide background: Control women cleared a single incident HPV16 infection within 12 months.

TCRdb's table, derived via immunoSEQ multiplex PCR, lists solely in-frame clones and lacks some. This specimen shows about 39,000 clones; the ten leading clones hold 4.5% to 5.5%. The CDR3 runs 15 residues. Germline V gives CDR1 SNHLY, CDR2 FYNNEI. V was trimmed by 6 bases and J by 6 bases, leaving 21 bases between them. Study conclusions and caveats: It is unknown whether associations predate infection; no effector/memory or HPV-specific sorting. Controls had more TRBV6-7 (about 0.15%) than cases (approximately 0.11%).

On this clone itself: The antigen remains unidentified. Read sequence stops 3 residues before the CDR3 end, and the germline J gene provides the missing end.

What was sequenced was blood buffy coat. The TCR sequence derives from a woman aged 18 to 75 with a cervical HPV16 infection that either progressed to CIN3+ or cleared (not recorded which). This chain connects TRBV2 to TRBJ2-7, with D perhaps matching TRBD2 (5 bases). This chain's CDR3 is CASRDSLTLLREQYF. The sequenced part of the CDR3 DNA is TGTGCCAGCAGGGACTCCCTTACCCTACTACGCGAG.